What follows are 13 T cell receptor beta chains derived from one specimen sequenced in a study of T cell changes during pregnancy in multiple sclerosis. TCRdb's copy holds only in-frame clones and misses some; the assay was immunoSEQ multiplex PCR. The sample shows roughly 42,000 clones, 85% to 95% of them seen only once. Here the sequenced sample was CD4+ T cells from peripheral blood mononuclear cells, taken after pregnancy. These TCRs come from a female donor with multiple sclerosis, enrolled in a pregnancy study.

The chain employs TRBV5-1 and TRBJ1-2; TRBD1 matches 11 bases. After removal of 0 bases from V and 6 bases from J, the junction contained 1 base not matched to a gene. Per the germline V gene, CDR1 is SGHRS and CDR2 is YFSETQ. This CDR3 contains 14 residues. In DNA form, the CDR3 reads TGCGCCAGCAGCTTGGCGGGACAGGGGGATGGCTACACCTTC. Protein sequence: CASSLAGQGDGYTF. Drawing the rest from reference TRBV5-1 and TRBJ1-2, the complete variable domain is KAGVTQTPRYLIKTRGQQVTLSCSPISGHRSVSWYQQTPGQGLQFLFEYFSETQRNKGNFPGRFSGRQFSNSRSEMNVSTLELGDSALYLCASSLAGQGDGYTFGSGTRLTVV.

This clone was recorded once. The chain has TRBV6-5 and TRBJ1-2, with TRBD1 matching over 7 bases. CDR3 length: 16 amino acids. V lost 4 bases to trimming and J lost 2 bases; unmatched junction nucleotides: 10. CDR1 and CDR2 (germline): MNHEY, SVGAGI. The CDR3, as DNA: TGTGCCAGCAGTTCCAGAGGGGACAGACCAAACTATGGCTACACCTTC. Translation gives CASSSRGDRPNYGYTF.

This chain joins TRBV4-2 and TRBJ2-1, with TRBD2 matching over 8 bases. CDR3 length: 15 residues. The V and J ends lost 1 base and 5 bases, in that order; junction bases with no gene match: 4. Germline CDR1 is LGHNA and CDR2 is YNFKEQ. The CDR3: CASSQGSGGNNEQFF. The CDR3 DNA follows: TGTGCCAGCAGCCAAGGGAGCGGGGGAAACAATGAGCAGTTCTTC.

The chain carries TRBV5-1 and TRBJ1-1; maybe TRBD1 (5 bases). The germline V gene encodes CDR1 SGHRS and CDR2 YFSETQ. There are 16 residues in the CDR3. The germline V and J ends were trimmed by 0 bases and 1 base, with 13 bases remaining between them. The CDR3 coding sequence is TGCGCCAGCAGCTTGGAAGGGGCCCCTTCGAACACTGAAGCTTTCTTT. Its protein is CASSLEGAPSNTEAFF.

V gene TRBV5-1 combines with J gene TRBJ2-7, with 16 bases lining up with TRBD2. The CDR3 extends over 18 amino acids. Germline V gene sequence: CDR1 SGHRS, CDR2 YFSETQ. V shed 3 bases, J shed 3 bases, and the junction held 9 bases outside the gene matches. In nucleotides, the CDR3 is TGCGCCAGCAGCTGGGGACTAGCGGGGGGGCCTGAACACTACGAGCAGTACTTC. Translation: CASSWGLAGGPEHYEQYF. Together with reference TRBV5-1 and TRBJ2-7, the CDR3 gives the full variable domain: KAGVTQTPRYLIKTRGQQVTLSCSPISGHRSVSWYQQTPGQGLQFLFEYFSETQRNKGNFPGRFSGRQFSNSRSEMNVSTLELGDSALYLCASSWGLAGGPEHYEQYFGPGTRLTVT.

This chain uses TRBV6-1 with TRBJ1-2; a possible D gene is TRBD1 (5 bases). V was clipped by 5 bases and J by 2 bases, with 12 bases between them. Germline lookup yields CDR1 MNHNS and CDR2 SASEGT. CDR3 length: 14 residues. The CDR3 here is CASSQGAPNYGYTF. The DNA for the CDR3 is TGTGCCAGCAGTCAGGGCGCACCCAACTATGGCTACACCTTC.

The CDR3 protein is CASSWDRSYEQYF. The CDR3 DNA sequence: TGTGCCAGCAGCTGGGACAGGAGCTACGAGCAGTACTTC. The chain uses TRBV7-2 and TRBJ2-7; 8 nucleotides match TRBD1. Trimming cost V 4 bases and J 3 bases; bases outside gene matches: 2. The CDR3 has 13 residues. Germline CDR1 is SGHTA and CDR2 is FQGNSA.

The chain combines TRBV11-2 with TRBJ1-2, with D maybe TRBD1 (6 bases). The V gene's germline CDR1 is SGHAT and CDR2 FQNNGV. V was pared by 4 bases and J by 8 bases, with 26 bases between. The CDR3 covers 17 residues. CDR3 in DNA: TGTGCCAGCAGCTCACTGAGAGATCCGGGGGGCGCCAACGGCTACACCTTC. It yields the protein CASSSLRDPGGANGYTF. Full variable domain (outside the CDR3, taken from reference TRBV11-2 and TRBJ1-2): EAGVAQSPRYKIIEKRQSVAFWCNPISGHATLYWYQQILGQGPKLLIQFQNNGVVDDSQLPKDRFSAERLKGVDSTLKIQPAKLEDSAVYLCASSSLRDPGGANGYTFGSGTRLTVV.

The rearrangement links TRBV12-2 to TRBJ2-1; TRBD1, the table's D call, was not compared with the DNA. TRBV12-2 corresponds to a pseudogene. The CDR3 spans 19 residues. CDR3 protein: CASRLNGTGGPSSYNEQFF. The CDR3 DNA is TGTGCAAGTCGCTTAAACGGGACAGGGGGACCGAGCTCCTACAATGAGCAGTTCTTC.

The chain has TRBV9 and TRBJ1-1; D ambiguous. CDR3 length equals 13 residues. From germline, CDR1 is SGDLS and CDR2 YYNGEE. Trimming took off 3 bases at V and 2 bases at J, with 8 bases between the two ends. The CDR3 bases are TGTGCCAGCAGCGGCACAGTTAACACTGAAGCTTTCTTT. Translating gives CASSGTVNTEAFF.

This sequence joins TRBV9 and TRBJ2-7, with 9 nucleotides matching TRBD1. Germline V lookup: CDR1 SGDLS, CDR2 YYNGEE. V trimming: 3 bases; J trimming: 3 bases; junction bases outside the gene matches: 1. This CDR3 spans 13 amino acids. The CDR3 DNA reads as TGTGCCAGCAGCGAGGGACAGGGCTACGAGCAGTACTTC. Protein product: CASSEGQGYEQYF.

The rearrangement links TRBV7-9 to TRBJ1-2; D gene uncertain. Trimming removed 7 bases at V and 4 bases at J, with 19 bases between. Germline CDR1 is SEHNR and CDR2 is FQNEAQ (reference sequence). This CDR3 region has 15 residues. CDR3 coding DNA: TGTGCCAGCAAACCCCGAGACACGCCAGGCTATGGCTACACCTTC. Its translation: CASKPRDTPGYGYTF.

In its sample, this clone was seen a few times. The CDR3 is CASSLALGEDGYTF. The CDR3 nucleotides read TGCGCCAGCAGCTTGGCCCTGGGGGAGGATGGCTACACCTTC. The genes are TRBV5-1 and TRBJ1-2, with D tentatively TRBD1 (5 bases). In germline, CDR1 is SGHRS, CDR2 YFSETQ. CDR3 length: 14 residues. V was pared by 0 bases and J by 6 bases, with 12 bases between.